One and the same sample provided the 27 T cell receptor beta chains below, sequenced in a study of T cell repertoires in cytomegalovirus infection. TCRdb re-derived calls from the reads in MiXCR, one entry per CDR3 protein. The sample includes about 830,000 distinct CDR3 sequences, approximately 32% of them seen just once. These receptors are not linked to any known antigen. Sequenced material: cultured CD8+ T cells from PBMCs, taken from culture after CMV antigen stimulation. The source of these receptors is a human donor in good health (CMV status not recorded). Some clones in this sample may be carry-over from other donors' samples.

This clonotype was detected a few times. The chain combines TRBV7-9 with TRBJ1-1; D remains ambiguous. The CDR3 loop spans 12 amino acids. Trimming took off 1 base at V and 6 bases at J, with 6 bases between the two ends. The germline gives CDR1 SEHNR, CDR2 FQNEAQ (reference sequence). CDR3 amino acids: CASSLDTAEAFF. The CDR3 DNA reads TGTGCCAGCAGCTTAGATACGGCTGAAGCTTTCTTT.

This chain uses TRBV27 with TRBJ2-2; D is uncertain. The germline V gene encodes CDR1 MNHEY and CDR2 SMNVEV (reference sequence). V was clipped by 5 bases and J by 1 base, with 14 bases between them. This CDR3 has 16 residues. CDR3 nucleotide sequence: TGTGCCAGCAGTCATGGCCGGTCGATGAACACCGGGGAGCTGTTTTTT. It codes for CASSHGRSMNTGELFF.

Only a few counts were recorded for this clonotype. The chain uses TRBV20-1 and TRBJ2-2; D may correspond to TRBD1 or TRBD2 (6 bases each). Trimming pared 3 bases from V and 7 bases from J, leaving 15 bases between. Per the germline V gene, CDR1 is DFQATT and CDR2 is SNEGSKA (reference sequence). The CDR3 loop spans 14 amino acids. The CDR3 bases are TGCAGTGCTAGGGGGGCGGGATTGGGCGGGGAGCTGTTTTTT. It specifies CSARGAGLGGELFF.

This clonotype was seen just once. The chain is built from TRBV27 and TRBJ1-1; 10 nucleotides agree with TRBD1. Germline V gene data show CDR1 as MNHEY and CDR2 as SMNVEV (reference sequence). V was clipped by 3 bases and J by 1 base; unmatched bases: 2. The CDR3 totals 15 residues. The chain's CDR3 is CASSFGQGGNTEAFF. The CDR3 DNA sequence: TGTGCCAGCAGTTTTGGACAGGGGGGGAACACTGAAGCTTTCTTT.

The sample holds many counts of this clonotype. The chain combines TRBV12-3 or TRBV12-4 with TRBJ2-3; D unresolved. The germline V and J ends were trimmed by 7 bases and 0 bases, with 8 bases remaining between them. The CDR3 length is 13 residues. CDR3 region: CASTTPSTDTQYF. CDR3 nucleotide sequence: TGTGCCAGCACCACCCCTAGCACAGATACGCAGTATTTT.

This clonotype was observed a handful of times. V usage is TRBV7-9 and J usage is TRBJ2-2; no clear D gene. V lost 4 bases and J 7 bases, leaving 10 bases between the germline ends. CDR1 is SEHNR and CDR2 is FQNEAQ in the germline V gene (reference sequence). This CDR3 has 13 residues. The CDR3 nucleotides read TGTGCCAGCAGCTCCCTACGTAGCGGGGAGCTGTTTTTT. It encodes CASSSLRSGELFF.

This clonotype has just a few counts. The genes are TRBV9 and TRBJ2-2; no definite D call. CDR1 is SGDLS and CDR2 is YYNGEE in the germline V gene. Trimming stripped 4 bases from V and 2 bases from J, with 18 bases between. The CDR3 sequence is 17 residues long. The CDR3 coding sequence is TGTGCCAGCAGCACCCATAAGTGGGGAAATAACACCGGGGAGCTGTTTTTT. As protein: CASSTHKWGNNTGELFF.

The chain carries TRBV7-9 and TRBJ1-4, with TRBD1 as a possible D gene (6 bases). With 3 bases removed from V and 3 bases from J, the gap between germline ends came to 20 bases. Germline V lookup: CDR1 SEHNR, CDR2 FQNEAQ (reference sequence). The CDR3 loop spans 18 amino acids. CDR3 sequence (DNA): TGTGCCAGCAGCTTTCCCCGGGACAAACGAATGCCTAATGAAAAACTGTTTTTT. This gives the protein CASSFPRDKRMPNEKLFF.

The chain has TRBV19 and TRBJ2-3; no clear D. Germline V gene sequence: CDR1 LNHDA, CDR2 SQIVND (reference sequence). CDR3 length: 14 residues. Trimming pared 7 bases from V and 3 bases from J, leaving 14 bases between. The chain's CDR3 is CASTGVGSTDTQYF. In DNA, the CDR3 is TGTGCCAGTACCGGAGTCGGTAGTACAGATACGCAGTATTTT.

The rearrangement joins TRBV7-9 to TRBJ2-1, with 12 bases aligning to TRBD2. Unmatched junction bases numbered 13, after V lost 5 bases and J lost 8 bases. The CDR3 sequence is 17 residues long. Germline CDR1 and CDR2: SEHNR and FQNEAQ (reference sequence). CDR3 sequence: CASSHPSTSGGSHEQFF. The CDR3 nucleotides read TGTGCCAGCAGCCATCCTTCGACTAGCGGGGGTAGTCATGAGCAGTTCTTC.

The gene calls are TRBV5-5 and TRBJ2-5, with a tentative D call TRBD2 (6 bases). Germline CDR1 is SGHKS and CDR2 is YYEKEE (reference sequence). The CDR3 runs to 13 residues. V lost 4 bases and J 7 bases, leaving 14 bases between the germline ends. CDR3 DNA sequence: TGTGCCAGCAGCAGGGGACTCGAGGGGACCCAGTACTTC. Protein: CASSRGLEGTQYF. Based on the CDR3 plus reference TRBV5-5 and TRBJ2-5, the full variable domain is DAGVTQSPTHLIKTRGQQVTLRCSPISGHKSVSWYQQVLGQGPQFIFQYYEKEERGRGNFPDRFSARQFPNYSSELNVNALLLGDSALYLCASSRGLEGTQYFGPGTRLLVL.

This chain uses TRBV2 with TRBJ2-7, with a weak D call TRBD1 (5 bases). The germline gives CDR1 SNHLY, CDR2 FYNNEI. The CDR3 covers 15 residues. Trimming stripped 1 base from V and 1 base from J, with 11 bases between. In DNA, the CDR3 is TGTGCCAGCAGTGAAGGGACATTAGGATCCTACGAGCAGTACTTC. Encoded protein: CASSEGTLGSYEQYF.

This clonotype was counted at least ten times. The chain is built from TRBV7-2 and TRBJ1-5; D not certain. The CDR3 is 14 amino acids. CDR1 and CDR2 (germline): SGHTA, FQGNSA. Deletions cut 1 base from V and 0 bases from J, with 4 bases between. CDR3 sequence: CASSLGDSNQPQHF. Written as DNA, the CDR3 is TGTGCCAGCAGCTTAGGGGATAGCAATCAGCCCCAGCATTTT. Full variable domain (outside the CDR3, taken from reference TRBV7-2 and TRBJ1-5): GAGVSQSPSNKVTEKGKDVELRCDPISGHTALYWYRQSLGQGLEFLIYFQGNSAPDKSGLPSDRFSAERTGGSVSTLTIQRTQQEDSAVYLCASSLGDSNQPQHFGDGTRLSIL.

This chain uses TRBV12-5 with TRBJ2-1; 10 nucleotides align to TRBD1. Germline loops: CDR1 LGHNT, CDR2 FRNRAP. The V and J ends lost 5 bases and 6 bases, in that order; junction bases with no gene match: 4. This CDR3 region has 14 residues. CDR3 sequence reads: CASGLGQGGNEQFF. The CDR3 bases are TGTGCTAGTGGTCTTGGACAGGGGGGCAATGAGCAGTTCTTC.

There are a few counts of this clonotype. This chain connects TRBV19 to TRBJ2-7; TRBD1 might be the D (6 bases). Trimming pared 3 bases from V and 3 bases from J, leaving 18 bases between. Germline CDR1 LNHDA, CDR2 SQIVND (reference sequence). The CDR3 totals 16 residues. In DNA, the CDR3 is TGTGCCAGTAGTATGACAGGACGCCTTCACCTCTACGAGCAGTACGTC. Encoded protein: CASSMTGRLHLYEQYV.

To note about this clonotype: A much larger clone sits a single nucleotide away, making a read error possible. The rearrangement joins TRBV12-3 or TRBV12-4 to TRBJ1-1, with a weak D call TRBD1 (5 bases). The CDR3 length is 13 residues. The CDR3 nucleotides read TGTGCCAACAGTTTACCAGGGTGGGCTGAAGCTTTCTTT. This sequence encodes CANSLPGWAEAFF.

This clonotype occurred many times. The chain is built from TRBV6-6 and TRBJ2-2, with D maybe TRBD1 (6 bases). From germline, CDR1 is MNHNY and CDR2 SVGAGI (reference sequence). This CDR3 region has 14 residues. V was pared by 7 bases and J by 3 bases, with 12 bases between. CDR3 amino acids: CASNPQGDTGELFF. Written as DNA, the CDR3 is TGTGCCAGCAATCCACAGGGAGACACCGGGGAGCTGTTTTTT.

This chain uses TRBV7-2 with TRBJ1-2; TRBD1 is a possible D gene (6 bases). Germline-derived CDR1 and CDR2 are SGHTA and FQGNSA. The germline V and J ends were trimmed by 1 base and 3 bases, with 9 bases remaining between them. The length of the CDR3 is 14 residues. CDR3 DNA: TGTGCCAGCAGCTTAGGGACAGCCTACTATGGCTACACCTTC. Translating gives CASSLGTAYYGYTF.

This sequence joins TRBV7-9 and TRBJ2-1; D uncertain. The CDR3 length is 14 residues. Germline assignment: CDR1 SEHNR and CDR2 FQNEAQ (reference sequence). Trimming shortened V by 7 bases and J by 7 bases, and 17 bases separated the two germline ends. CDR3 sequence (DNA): TGTGCCAGCATCCCTGCAGTCGGCAGAAATGAGCAGTTCTTC. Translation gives CASIPAVGRNEQFF.

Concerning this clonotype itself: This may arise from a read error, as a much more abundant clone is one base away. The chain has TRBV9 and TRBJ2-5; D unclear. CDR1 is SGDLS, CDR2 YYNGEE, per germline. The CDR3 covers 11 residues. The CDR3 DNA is TGTGCCCGCAGCGTAGGAGAGACCCAGTACTTC. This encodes CARSVGETQYF.

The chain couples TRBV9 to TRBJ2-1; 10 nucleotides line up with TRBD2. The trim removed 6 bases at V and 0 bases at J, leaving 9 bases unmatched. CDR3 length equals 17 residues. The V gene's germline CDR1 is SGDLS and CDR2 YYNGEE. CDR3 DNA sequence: TGTGCCAGCACCCCCACTAGCGGGGAAAGCTCCTACAATGAGCAGTTCTTC. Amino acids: CASTPTSGESSYNEQFF.

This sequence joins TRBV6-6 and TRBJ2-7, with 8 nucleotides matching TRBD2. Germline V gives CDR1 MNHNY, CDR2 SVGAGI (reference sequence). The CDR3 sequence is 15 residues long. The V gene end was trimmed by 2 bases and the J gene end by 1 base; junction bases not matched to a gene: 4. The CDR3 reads CASSYGAGGSYEQYF. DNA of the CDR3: TGTGCCAGCAGTTACGGTGCGGGGGGATCCTACGAGCAGTACTTC.

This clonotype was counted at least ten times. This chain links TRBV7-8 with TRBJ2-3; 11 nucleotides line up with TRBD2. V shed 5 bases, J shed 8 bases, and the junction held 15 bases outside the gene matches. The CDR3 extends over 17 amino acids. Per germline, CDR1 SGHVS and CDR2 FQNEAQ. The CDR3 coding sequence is TGTGCCAGCAGCGACCCGGGACTAGCGGTGGCGGGGGGTACGCAGTATTTT. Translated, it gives CASSDPGLAVAGGTQYF.

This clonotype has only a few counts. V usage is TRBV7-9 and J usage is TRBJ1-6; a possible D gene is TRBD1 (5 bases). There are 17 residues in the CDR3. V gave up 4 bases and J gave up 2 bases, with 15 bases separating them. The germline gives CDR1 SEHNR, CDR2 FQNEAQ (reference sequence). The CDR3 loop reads CASSSLTGTAYNSPLHF. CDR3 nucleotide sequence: TGTGCCAGCAGCTCCTTAACCGGGACGGCCTATAATTCACCCCTCCACTTT.

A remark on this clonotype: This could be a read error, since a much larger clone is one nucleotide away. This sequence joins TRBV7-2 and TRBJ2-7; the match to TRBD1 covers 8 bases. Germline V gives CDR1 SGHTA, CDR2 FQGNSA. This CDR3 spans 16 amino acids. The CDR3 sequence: CASNLGAGGLFYEQYF. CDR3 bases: TGTGCCAGCAACTTAGGGGCAGGGGGCCTGTTCTACGAGCAGTACTTC. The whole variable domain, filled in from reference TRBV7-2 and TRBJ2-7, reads GAGVSQSPSNKVTEKGKDVELRCDPISGHTALYWYRQSLGQGLEFLIYFQGNSAPDKSGLPSDRFSAERTGGSVSTLTIQRTQQEDSAVYLCASNLGAGGLFYEQYFGPGTRLTVT.

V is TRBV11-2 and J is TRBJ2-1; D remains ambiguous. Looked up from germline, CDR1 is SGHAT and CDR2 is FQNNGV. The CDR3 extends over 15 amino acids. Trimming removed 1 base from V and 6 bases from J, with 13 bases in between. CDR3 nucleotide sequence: TGTGCCAGCAGCTTAGTTAATATAGCCTCCAATGAGCAGTTCTTC. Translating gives CASSLVNIASNEQFF.

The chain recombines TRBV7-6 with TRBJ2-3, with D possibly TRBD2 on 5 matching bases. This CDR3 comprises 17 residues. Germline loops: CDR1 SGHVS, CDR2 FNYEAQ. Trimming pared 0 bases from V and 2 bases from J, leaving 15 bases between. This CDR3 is CASSLAPRGMNTDTQYF. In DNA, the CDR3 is TGTGCCAGCAGCTTAGCACCCCGGGGTATGAACACAGATACGCAGTATTTT.